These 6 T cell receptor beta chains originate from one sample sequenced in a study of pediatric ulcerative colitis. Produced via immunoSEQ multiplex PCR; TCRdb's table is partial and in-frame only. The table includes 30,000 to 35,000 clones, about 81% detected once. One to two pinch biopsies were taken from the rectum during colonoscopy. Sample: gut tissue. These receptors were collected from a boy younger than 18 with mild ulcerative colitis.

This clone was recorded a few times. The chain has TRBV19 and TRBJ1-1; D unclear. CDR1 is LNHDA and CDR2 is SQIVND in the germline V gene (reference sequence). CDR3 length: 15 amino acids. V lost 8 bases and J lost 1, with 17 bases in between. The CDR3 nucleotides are TGTGCCAGTCTTGCAATGGGCAGGACGAACACTGAAGCTTTCTTT. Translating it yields CASLAMGRTNTEAFF. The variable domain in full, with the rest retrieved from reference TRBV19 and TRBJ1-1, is DGGITQSPKYLFRKEGQNVTLSCEQNLNHDAMYWYRQDPGQGLRLIYYSQIVNDFQKGDIAEGYSVSREKKESFPLTVTSAQKNPTAFYLCASLAMGRTNTEAFFGQGTRLTVV.

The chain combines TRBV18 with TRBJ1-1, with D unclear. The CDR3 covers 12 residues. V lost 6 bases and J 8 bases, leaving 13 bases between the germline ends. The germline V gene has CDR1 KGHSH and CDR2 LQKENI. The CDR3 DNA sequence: TGTGCCAGCTCTCGAGAACCCGGCGAAGCTTTCTTT. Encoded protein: CASSREPGEAFF.

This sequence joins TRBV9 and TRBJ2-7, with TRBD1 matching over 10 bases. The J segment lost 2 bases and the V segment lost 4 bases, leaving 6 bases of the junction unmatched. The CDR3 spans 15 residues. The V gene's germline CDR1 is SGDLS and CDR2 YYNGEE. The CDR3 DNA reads TGTGCCAGCAGCCGTATGGGGACAGGGGCCTACGAGCAGTACTTC. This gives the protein CASSRMGTGAYEQYF.

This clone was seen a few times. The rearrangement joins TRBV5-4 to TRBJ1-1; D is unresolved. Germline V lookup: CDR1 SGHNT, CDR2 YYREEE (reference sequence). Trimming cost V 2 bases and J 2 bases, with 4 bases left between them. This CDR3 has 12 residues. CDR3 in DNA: TGTGCCAGCAGCTTCCCCAACACTGAAGCTTTCTTT. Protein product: CASSFPNTEAFF.

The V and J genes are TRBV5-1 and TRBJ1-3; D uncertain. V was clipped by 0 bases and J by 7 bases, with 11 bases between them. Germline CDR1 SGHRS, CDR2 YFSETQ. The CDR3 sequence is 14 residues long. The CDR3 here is CASSLEGLGNTIYF. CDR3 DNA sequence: TGCGCCAGCAGCTTGGAAGGCCTCGGGAACACCATATATTTT.

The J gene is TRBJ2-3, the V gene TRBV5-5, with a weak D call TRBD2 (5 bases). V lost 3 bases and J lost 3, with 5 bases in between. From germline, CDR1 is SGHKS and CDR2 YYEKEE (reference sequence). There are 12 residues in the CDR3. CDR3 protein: CASSWTTDTQYF. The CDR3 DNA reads TGTGCCAGCAGCTGGACTACAGATACGCAGTATTTT.